Given below is one TCR beta chain in context. No antigen is known for it. The data originate from a study of OX40 agonist ivuxolimab in advanced cancers. Turning to the study itself: It was ivuxolimab, an agonistic anti-OX40 (CD134) antibody, that patients were treated with.

Profiling relied on immunoSEQ multiplex PCR, and the TCRdb table lists in-frame clones only, not all of them. The table records about 150,000 clones, 93% of them present only once. The CDR3 spans 15 residues. Germline assignment: CDR1 SGHDT and CDR2 YYEEEE. The V end lost 1 base, the J end lost 1 base, and 8 bases lay between the germline ends. Study-wide results and caveats: At doses 0.1 to 3.0 mg/kg, CD4+ and CD8+ clones expanded.

The clonotype was recovered from an adult with an advanced solid tumor such as melanoma, head and neck, liver or kidney cancer. This specimen consisted of CD4+ or CD8+ T cells sorted from blood, obtained in a trial of the OX40 agonist ivuxolimab. The J gene is TRBJ2-2, the V gene TRBV5-6; D is unclear. Here the CDR3 reads CASSLLGLNTGELFF. CDR3 in DNA: TGTGCCAGCAGCTTGCTGGGCCTGAACACCGGGGAGCTGTTTTTT.